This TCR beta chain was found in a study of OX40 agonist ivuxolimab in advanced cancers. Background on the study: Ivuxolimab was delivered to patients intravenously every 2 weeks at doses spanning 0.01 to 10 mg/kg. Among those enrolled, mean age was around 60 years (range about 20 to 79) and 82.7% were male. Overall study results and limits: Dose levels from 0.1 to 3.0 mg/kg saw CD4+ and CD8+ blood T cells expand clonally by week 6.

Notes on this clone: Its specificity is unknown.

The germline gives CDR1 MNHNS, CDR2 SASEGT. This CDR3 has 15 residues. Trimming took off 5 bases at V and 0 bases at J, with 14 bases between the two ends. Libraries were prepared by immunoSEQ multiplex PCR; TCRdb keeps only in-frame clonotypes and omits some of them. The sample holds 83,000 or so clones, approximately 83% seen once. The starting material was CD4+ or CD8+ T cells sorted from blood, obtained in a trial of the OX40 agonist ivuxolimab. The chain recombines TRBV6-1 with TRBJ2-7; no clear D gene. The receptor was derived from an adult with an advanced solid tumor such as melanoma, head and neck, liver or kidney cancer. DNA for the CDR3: TGTGCCAGCAGTTCTCCGGGTAGGGCCTCCTACGAGCAGTACTTC. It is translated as CASSSPGRASYEQYF.